This T cell receptor (beta chain) was recorded in a study of blood T cells in healthy people across ages. Whole-study results and caveats: Naive CD4+ cells and diversity were both higher in long-lived donors than in aged donors.

The table lists this clonotype with a count of one. What it recognizes is unknown. Germline V gives CDR1 SNHLY, CDR2 FYNNEI. V was pared by 5 bases and J by 9 bases, with 9 bases between. This CDR3 has 11 residues. Combining a sample-barcoded 5' primer with a J-beta primer mix, a second PCR ran for 7 to 11 cycles. TCRdb ran MiXCR on the 5' RACE reads and lists one entry per CDR3 protein. The profile shows around 580,000 distinct CDR3 sequences, 40% to 50% of them singletons. Each individual donor underwent a draw of 8.5 to 10 milliliters of peripheral blood. Source material: blood. This chain connects TRBV2 to TRBJ2-3; D is undetermined. The sequence came from a man older than 75 in good health. The CDR3 nucleotides read TGTGCCAGCAGTTTGGCGCGGACGCAGTATTTT. Its translation is CASSLARTQYF.